This entry features one TCR beta chain sequence. It lacks a known antigen. No qualities accompany the bases; no much larger clone lies one base away. The data were obtained in a study of blood T cell repertoires in COVID-19 (dated by TCRdb to about 2020). Broadly, across the study: The collaborator samples originated in the United States, Italy and Spain and spanned the acute and convalescent phases of COVID-19. The material from the prospective study consisted of cDNA or gDNA derived from T cells, B-cell-depleted T cells, or PBMCs. The dataset comprised deeply sampled blood TCRbeta repertoires from subjects exposed to, actively infected with, or recovered from COVID-19. The repertoires were released in a freely available public database intended as a resource for research on the immune response to SARS-CoV-2. Samples came from the ongoing ImmuneRACE study (first 160 participants) plus 1,254 subjects from 6 global collaborators. The sample metadata nearly always contained a de-identified subject ID, COVID-19 status, age in years and sex. Where available, HLA class I and class II types were obtained from metadata supplied by the sample provider rather than from assay-based typing. The research as a whole found: The quantity of clinical and demographic metadata differed by source and by participant and was supplied without curation.

The immunoSEQ Assay, a bias-controlled multiplex PCR, was used to amplify TCRbeta CDR3 regions from genomic DNA. The published analysis was carried out like this. The number of nucleated cells in each sample was estimated from the amplification of reference gene primers within the assay. Sequence reads were collapsed and filtered to measure the absolute abundance of every unique TCRbeta CDR3 rearrangement. For each sample, productive Simpson clonality was calculated as the square root of Simpson's diversity index across productive rearrangements. As stored in TCRdb, this immuneACCESS dataset retains in-frame rearrangements with V and J assigned. A fraction of the clones does not appear; measured against another copy, unresolved V genes explain less than half of the discrepancy, and the remainder lacks a known reason. From that table come the V and J calls and clone size; the DNA was used to work out D and trimming. The table for this sample lists some 83,000 clones; roughly 88% of them were counted only once. Roughly 0.43% of the sample is in the top ten clones.

Whole blood was collected in K2EDTA tubes by collaborating institutions according to the institutions' own protocols. For TCRbeta analysis, collaborator samples were shipped as frozen whole blood, as isolated PBMCs, or as DNA extracted from either sample type. This TCR was sampled from a man in his 60s with acute or convalescent COVID-19. The sample comprised peripheral blood.

The CDR3 reads CASSSPVADTQYF. The DNA sequence is given as TGTGCCAGCAGTTCGCCAGTTGCAGATACGCAGTATTTT. The rearrangement combines TRBV6-6 with TRBJ2-3, with the D gene not clear enough to name. As encoded in the germline V gene (reference sequence), CDR1 is MNHNY while CDR2 is SVGAGI. A distance of 9 bases separates the germline ends of V and J, which lose 4 bases and 4 bases respectively. CDR3 length: 13 amino acids, cysteine to phenylalanine. The sequence is cut down to CDR3 DNA, 39 bases in frame from base 1.